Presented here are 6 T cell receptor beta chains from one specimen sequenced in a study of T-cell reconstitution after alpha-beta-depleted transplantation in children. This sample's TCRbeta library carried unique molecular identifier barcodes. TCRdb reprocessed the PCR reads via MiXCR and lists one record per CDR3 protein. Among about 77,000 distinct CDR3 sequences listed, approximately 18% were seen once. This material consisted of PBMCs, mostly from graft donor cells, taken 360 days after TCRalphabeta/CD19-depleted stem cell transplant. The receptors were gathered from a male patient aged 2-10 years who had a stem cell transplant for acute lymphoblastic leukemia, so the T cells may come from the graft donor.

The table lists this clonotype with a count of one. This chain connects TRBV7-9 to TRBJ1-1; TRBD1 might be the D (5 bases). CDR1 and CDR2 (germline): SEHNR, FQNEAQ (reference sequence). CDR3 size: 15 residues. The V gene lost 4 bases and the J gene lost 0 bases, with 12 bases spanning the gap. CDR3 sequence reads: CASSSRDGMNTEAFF. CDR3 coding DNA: TGTGCCAGCAGCTCCAGGGACGGCATGAACACTGAAGCTTTCTTT.

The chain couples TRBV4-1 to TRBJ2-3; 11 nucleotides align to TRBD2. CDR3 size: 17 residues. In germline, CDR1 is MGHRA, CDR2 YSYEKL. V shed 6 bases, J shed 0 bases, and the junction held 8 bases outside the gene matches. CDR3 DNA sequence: TGCGCCAGCAGGATTGGGACTAGCGGAAACAGCACAGATACGCAGTATTTT. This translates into CASRIGTSGNSTDTQYF.

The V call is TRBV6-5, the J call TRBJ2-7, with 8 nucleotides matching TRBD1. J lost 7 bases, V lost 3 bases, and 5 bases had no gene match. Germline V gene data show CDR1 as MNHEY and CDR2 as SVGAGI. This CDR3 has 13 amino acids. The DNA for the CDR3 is TGTGCCAGCAGTTATCAGGGGGCGCGGGAGCAGTACTTC. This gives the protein CASSYQGAREQYF.

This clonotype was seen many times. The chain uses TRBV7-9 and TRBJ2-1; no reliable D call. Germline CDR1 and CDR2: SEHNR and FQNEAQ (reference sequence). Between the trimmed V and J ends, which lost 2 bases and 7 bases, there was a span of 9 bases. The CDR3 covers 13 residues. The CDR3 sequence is CASSLPWSNEQFF. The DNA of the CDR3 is TGTGCCAGCAGCTTACCCTGGTCGAATGAGCAGTTCTTC. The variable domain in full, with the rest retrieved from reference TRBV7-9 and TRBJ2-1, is DTGVSQNPRHKITKRGQNVTFRCDPISEHNRLYWYRQTLGQGPEFLTYFQNEAQLEKSRLLSDRFSAERPKGSFSTLEIQRTEQGDSAMYLCASSLPWSNEQFFGPGTRLTVL.

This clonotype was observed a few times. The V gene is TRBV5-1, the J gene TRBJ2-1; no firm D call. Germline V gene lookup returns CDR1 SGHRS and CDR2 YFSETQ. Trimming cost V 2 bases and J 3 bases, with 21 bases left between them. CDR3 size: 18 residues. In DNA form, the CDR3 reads TGCGCCAGCAGCTTAGTCGTGAGCCAATCCTACCTCTACAATGAGCAGTTCTTC. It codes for CASSLVVSQSYLYNEQFF.

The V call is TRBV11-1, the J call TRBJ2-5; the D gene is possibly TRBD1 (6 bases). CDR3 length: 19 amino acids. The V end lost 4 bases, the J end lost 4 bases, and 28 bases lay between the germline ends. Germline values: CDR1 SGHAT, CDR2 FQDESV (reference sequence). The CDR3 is CASSSLLIDRSRPRETQYF. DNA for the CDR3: TGTGCCAGCAGCTCCCTCCTCATCGACAGGTCACGGCCCAGAGAGACCCAGTACTTC.